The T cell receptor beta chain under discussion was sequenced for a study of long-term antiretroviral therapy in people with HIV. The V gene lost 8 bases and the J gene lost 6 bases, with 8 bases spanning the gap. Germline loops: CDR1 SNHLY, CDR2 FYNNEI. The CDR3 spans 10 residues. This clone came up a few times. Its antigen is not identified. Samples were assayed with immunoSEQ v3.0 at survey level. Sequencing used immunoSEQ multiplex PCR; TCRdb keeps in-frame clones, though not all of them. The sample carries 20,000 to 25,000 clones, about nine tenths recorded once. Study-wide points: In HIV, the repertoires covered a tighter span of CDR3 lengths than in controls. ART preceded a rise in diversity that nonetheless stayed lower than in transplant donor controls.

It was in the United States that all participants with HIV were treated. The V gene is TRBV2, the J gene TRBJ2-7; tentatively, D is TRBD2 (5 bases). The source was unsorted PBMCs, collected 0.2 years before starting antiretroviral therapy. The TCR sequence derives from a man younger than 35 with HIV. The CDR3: CASVGSEQYF. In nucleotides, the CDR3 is TGTGCCAGCGTAGGGAGCGAGCAGTACTTC.